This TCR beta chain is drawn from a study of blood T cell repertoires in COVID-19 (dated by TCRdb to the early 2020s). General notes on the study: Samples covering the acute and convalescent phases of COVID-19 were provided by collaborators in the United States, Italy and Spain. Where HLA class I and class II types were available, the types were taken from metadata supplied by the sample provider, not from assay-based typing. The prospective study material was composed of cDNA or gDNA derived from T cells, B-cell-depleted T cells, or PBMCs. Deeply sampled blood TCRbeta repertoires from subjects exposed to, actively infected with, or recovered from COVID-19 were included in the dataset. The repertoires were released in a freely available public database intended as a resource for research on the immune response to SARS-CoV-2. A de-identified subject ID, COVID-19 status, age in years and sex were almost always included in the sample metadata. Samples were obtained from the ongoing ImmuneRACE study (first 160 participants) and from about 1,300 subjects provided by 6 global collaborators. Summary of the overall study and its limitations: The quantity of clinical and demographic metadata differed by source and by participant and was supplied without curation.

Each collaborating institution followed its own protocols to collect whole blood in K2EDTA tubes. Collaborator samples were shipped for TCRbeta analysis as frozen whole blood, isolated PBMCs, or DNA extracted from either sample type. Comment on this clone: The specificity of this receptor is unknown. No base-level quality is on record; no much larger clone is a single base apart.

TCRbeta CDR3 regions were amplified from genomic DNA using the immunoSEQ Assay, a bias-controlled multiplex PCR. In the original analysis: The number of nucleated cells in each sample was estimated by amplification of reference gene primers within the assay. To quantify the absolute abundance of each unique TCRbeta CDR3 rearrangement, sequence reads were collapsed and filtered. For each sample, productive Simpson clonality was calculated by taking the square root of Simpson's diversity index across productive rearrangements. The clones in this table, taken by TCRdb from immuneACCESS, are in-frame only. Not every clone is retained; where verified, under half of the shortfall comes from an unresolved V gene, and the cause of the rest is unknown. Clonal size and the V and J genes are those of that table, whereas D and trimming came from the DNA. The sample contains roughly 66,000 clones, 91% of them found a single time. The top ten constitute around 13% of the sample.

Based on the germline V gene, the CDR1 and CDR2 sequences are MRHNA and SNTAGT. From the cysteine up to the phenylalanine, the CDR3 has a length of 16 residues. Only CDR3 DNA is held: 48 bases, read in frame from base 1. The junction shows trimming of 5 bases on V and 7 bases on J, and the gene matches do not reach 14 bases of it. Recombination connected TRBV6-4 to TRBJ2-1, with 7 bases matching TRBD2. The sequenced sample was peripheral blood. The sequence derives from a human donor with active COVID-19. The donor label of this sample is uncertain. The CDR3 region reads CASSSNLAAVRNEQFF. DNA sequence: TGTGCCAGCAGTTCTAACCTAGCGGCGGTGAGGAATGAGCAGTTCTTC.